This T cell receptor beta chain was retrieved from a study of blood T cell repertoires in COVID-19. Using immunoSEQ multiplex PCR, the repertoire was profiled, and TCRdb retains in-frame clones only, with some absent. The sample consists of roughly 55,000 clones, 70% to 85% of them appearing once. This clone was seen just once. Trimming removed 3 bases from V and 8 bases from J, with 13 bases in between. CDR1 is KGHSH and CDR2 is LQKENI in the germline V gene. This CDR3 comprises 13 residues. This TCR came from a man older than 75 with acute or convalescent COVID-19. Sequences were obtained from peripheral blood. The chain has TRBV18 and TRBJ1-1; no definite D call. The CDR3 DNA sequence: TGTGCCAGCTCACCTTCCCCGGCGGCAGAAGCTTTCTTT. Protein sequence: CASSPSPAAEAFF.